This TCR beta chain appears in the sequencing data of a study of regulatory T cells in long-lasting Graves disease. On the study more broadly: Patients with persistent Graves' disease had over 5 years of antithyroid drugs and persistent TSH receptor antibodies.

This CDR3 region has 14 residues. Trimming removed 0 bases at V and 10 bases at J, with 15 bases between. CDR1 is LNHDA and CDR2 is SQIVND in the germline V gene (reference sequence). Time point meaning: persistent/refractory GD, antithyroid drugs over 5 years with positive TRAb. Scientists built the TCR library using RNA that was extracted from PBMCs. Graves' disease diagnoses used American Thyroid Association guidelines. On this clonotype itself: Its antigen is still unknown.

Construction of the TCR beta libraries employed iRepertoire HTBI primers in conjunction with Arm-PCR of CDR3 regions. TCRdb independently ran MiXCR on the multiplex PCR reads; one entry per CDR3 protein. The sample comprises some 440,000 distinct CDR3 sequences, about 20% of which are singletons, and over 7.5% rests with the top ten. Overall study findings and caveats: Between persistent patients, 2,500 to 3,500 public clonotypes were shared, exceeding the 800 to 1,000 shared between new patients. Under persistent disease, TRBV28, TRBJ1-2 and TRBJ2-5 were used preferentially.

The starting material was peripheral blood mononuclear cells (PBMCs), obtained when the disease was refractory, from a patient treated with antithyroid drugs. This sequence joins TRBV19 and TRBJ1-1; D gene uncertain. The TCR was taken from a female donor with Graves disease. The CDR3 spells CASSIDPVGSRAFF. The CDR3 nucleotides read TGTGCCAGTAGTATAGATCCGGTGGGGAGTCGAGCTTTCTTT.